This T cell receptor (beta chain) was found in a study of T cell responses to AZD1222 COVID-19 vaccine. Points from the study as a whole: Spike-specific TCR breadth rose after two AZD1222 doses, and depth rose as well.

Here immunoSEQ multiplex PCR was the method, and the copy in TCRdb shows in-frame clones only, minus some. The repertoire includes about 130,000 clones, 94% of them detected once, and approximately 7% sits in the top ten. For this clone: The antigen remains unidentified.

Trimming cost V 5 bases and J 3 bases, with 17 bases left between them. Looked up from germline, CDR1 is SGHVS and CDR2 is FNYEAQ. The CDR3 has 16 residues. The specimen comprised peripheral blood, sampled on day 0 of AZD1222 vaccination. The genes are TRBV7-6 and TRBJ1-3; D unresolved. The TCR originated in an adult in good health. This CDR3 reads CASSPERVGFGNTIYF. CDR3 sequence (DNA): TGTGCCAGCAGCCCCGAAAGGGTGGGCTTTGGAAACACCATATATTTT.